The present TCR beta chain was sequenced within a study of OX40 agonist ivuxolimab in advanced cancers. The study in broad terms: Ivuxolimab, which targeted the costimulatory receptor OX40 (CD134), was an agonistic, fully human IgG2 monoclonal antibody. Intravenous ivuxolimab was administered to patients every 2 weeks at six dose levels: 0.01, 0.1, 0.3, 1.5, 3 and 10 mg/kg. Of the 50 to 55 dose-escalation patients, hepatocellular carcinoma was present in approximately 20, melanoma in some 15, renal cell carcinoma in 9 and head and neck cancer in 9. In the dose-escalation cohort, roughly four fifths of patients were male, and the mean age was approximately 60 years, with a range of 23 to 79. Prior anti-PD-1, anti-PD-L1 or anti-CTLA-4 therapy was permitted, and approximately 40% of dose-escalation patients had received checkpoint inhibitors. Partial responses occurred in three dose-escalation patients, of whom one had hepatocellular carcinoma and two had cutaneous melanoma. The point of sequencing TCRbeta in the periphery was to test whether ivuxolimab changed TCR sequence diversity and drove clonal T-cell expansion. The paper covers the monotherapy dose-escalation part of the phase I ivuxolimab trial, which included N = 52 patients.

Broad study findings and their caveats: The antigen specificity of the clonally expanded peripheral T cells was not determined. Low levels of normalized T-cell clonal expansion were also shown by some nonresponding patients. After ivuxolimab, more expanded clones were found on average in CD8+ T cells than in CD4+ T cells. In the 0.1-3.0 mg/kg groups, partial responders were among the patients with the lowest normalized peripheral clonal expansion, particularly in CD8+ T cells. At doses of 0.1 to 3.0 mg/kg, clonal expansion of both CD4+ and CD8+ blood T cells was observed from baseline to week 6.

For sequencing of the TCRbeta CDR3 region, genomic DNA was extracted from the sorted cells. The immunoSEQ Assay was used to sequence the TCRbeta CDR3 regions. TCRdb re-hosts the immuneACCESS table, in-frame sequences only. Its copies lack some clones; in the studies checked, an unresolved V gene accounts for under half of them, and the cause for the rest is not known. For this sample there are about 29,000 clones; around 87% appear just once. Clones ranked in the top ten supply about a fifth of the sample. The CDR3 covers 15 residues, taking in both the cysteine and the phenylalanine. Kept here is only the CDR3 DNA, which spans 45 bases and is read in frame from base 1. From the germline V gene, CDR1 is MDHEN and CDR2 is SYDVKM. Trimmed from V: 3 bases; trimmed from J: 6 bases; junction bases lacking a gene match: 3. Concerning this clone: Its specific antigen is unknown. Base quality data are lacking; no much larger clone is found one base away.

Patients with autoimmune disease history or receiving systemic immunosuppression were excluded from the trial. Peripheral blood for TCR sequencing was drawn from every dose cohort at baseline, at cycle 4 day 1 and at cycle 7 day 1. Samples were obtained from an open-label, multicenter, first-in-human phase I dose-escalation trial of ivuxolimab. Adults with locally advanced or metastatic head and neck squamous cell, hepatocellular, melanoma or renal cell carcinoma were enrolled in the trial. Before TCR sequencing, CD4+ and CD8+ T cells were separately sorted from peripheral blood. This clonotype originated in an adult with an advanced solid tumor such as melanoma, head and neck, liver or kidney cancer. The source material was CD4+ or CD8+ T cells sorted from blood, sampled in a trial of the OX40 agonist ivuxolimab. The rearrangement joined TRBV28 to TRBJ2-2, with TRBD2 identical over 11 junction bases. The CDR3 protein: CASSFSLAGAGELFF. The nucleotide sequence is TGTGCCAGCAGTTTTTCACTAGCGGGAGCCGGGGAGCTGTTTTTT.